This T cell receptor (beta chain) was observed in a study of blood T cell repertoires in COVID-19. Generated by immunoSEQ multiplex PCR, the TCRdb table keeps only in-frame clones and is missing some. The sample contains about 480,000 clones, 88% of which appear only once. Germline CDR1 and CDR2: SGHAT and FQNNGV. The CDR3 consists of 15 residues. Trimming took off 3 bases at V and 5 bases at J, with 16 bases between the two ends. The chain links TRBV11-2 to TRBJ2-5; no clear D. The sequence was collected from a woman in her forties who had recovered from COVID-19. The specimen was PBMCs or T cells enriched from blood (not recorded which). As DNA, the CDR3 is TGTGCCAGCAGCTTTGTGCGGCTCTCTCCCGAGACCCAGTACTTC. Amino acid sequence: CASSFVRLSPETQYF.